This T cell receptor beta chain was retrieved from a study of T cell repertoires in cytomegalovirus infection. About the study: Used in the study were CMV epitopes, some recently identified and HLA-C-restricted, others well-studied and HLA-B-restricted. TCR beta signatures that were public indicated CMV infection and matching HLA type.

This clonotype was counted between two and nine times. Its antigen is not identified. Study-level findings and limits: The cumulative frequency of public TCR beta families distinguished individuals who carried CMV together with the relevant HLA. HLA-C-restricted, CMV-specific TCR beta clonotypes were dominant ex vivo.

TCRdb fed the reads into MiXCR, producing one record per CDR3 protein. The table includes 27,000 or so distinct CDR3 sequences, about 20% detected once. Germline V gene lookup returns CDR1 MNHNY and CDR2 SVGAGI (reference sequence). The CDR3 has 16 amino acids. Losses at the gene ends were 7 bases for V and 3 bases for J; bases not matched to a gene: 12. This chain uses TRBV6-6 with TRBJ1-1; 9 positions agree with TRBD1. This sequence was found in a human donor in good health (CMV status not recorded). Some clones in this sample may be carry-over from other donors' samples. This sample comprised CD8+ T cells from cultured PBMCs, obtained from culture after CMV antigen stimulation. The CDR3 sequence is CASILQPGQGDTEAFF. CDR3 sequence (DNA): TGTGCCAGCATCCTGCAACCGGGACAGGGAGACACTGAAGCTTTCTTT.